Sequencing of this T cell receptor beta chain was carried out in a study of regulatory and conventional T cells in RAG deficiency. This table comes from immunoSEQ multiplex PCR, and its TCRdb copy is limited to in-frame clones, with some not included. The sample consists of 6,000 or so clones, 92% of them appearing once. Only one count was recorded for this clone. Germline CDR1 reads MNHEY; CDR2 reads SMNVEV (reference sequence). CDR3 size: 13 residues. Trimming stripped 5 bases from V and 0 bases from J, with 2 bases between. The receptor comes from a human donor with RAG deficiency presenting as severe combined immunodeficiency. This chain joins TRBV27 and TRBJ2-6; D ambiguous. The sample was CD8+ T cells sorted from blood. CDR3 region: CASSRSGANVLTF. In DNA form, the CDR3 reads TGTGCCAGCAGTCGCTCTGGGGCCAACGTCCTGACTTTC. The full variable domain, its missing parts supplied by reference TRBV27 and TRBJ2-6, is EAQVTQNPRYLITVTGKKLTVTCSQNMNHEYMSWYRQDPGLGLRQIYYSMNVEVTDKGDVPEGYKVSRKEKRNFPLILESPSPNQTSLYFCASSRSGANVLTFGAGSRLTVL.